The 14 T cell receptor beta chains in this list originate from one sample, sequenced in a study of T cells in localized non-small cell lung cancer. Produced via immunoSEQ multiplex PCR; TCRdb's table is partial and in-frame only. The top ten hold under 1.5% of the sample, which has about 74,000 clones, roughly 83% seen once. This sample comprised peripheral blood, obtained before any cancer treatment. The receptor set was obtained from a female donor at least 60 years old with stage I lung adenocarcinoma.

CDR3 nucleotides: TGTGCCAGCAGCTGGTCCCCGGAGAGCAATCAGCCCCAGCATTTT. It codes for CASSWSPESNQPQHF. The V and J genes are TRBV5-5 and TRBJ1-5, with unresolved D. The CDR3 consists of 15 residues. The V end lost 3 bases, the J end lost 1 base, and 11 bases lay between the germline ends. CDR1 and CDR2 from the germline V gene are SGHKS and YYEKEE (reference sequence).

The CDR3 sequence is CASQRGPGNTIYF. CDR3 DNA: TGTGCCAGCCAGAGGGGGCCGGGAAACACCATATATTTT. The chain uses TRBV6-6 and TRBJ1-3; the match to TRBD1 covers 7 bases. CDR3 length equals 13 residues. After removal of 8 bases from V and 4 bases from J, the junction contained 5 bases not matched to a gene. Germline CDR1 is MNHNY and CDR2 is SVGAGI (reference sequence).

In this sample, this clone turned up once. The chain has TRBV5-4 and TRBJ2-3; 7 nucleotides match TRBD1. This CDR3 is built from 17 residues. The germline gives CDR1 SGHNT, CDR2 YYREEE (reference sequence). With 4 bases clipped from V and 4 bases from J, the junction kept 15 bases outside the gene matches. Written as DNA, the CDR3 is TGTGCCAGCAGCAGCGGACAGGATAGAGGTGGCGCAGATACGCAGTATTTT. Protein sequence: CASSSGQDRGGADTQYF.

For the CDR3, the DNA is TGCAGCGCTTACTTGAACTATGGCTACACCTTC. This sequence encodes CSAYLNYGYTF. This chain links TRBV29-1 with TRBJ1-2; D ambiguous. The CDR3 contains 11 residues. V was cut by 7 bases and J by 2 bases, with 8 bases left in between. Germline-derived CDR1 and CDR2 are SQVTM and ANQGSEA.

This rearrangement joins TRBV7-3 to TRBJ2-3; D is uncertain. Trimming removed 5 bases from V and 8 bases from J, with 17 bases in between. Germline V gives CDR1 SGHTA, CDR2 FQGTGA. The CDR3 is 14 residues long. As DNA, the CDR3 is TGTGCCAGCAGCCCCCTCCCAAGTTTGGCTACGCAGTATTTT. Its translation: CASSPLPSLATQYF.

The V and J genes are TRBV11-3 and TRBJ2-1; tentatively, D is TRBD1 or TRBD2 (6 bases each). The length of the CDR3 is 16 residues. V was shortened by 1 base and J by 7 bases, with 17 bases between the two germline ends. Germline assignment: CDR1 SGHNT and CDR2 YENEEA. The CDR3 nucleotides read TGTGCCAGCAGCTTAGGACAGGCTTGGGGGGCTAATGAGCAGTTCTTC. The encoded protein is CASSLGQAWGANEQFF.

The V call is TRBV5-4, the J call TRBJ2-5, with 7 bases fitting TRBD2. The germline CDR1 and CDR2 sequences are SGHNT and YYREEE (reference sequence). The CDR3 extends over 14 amino acids. Trimming at V came to 0 bases and at J to 5 bases, leaving 4 bases not matched to a gene. The CDR3 DNA reads TGTGCCAGCAGCTTGGGACTAGCCGGGGAGACCCAGTACTTC. This sequence encodes CASSLGLAGETQYF. The entire variable domain, with the rest obtained from reference TRBV5-4 and TRBJ2-5, is as follows: ETGVTQSPTHLIKTRGQQVTLRCSSQSGHNTVSWYQQALGQGPQFIFQYYREEENGRGNFPPRFSGLQFPNYSSELNVNALELDDSALYLCASSLGLAGETQYFGPGTRLLVL.

The chain uses TRBV7-9 and TRBJ2-3, with D unclear. This CDR3 contains 14 residues. Germline V gene lookup returns CDR1 SEHNR and CDR2 FQNEAQ (reference sequence). V gave up 0 bases and J gave up 6 bases, with 10 bases separating them. The CDR3 region is CASSLAATVDTQYF. CDR3 in DNA: TGTGCCAGCAGCTTAGCGGCCACAGTGGATACGCAGTATTTT.

The DNA of the CDR3 is TGTGCCACCAGGACAGAACTATACTCCTACAATGAGCAGTTCTTC. As protein: CATRTELYSYNEQFF. This rearrangement joins TRBV15 to TRBJ2-1; tentatively, D is TRBD1 (5 bases). The V gene's germline CDR1 is LNHNV and CDR2 YYDKDF (reference sequence). The CDR3 has 15 amino acids. Trimming stripped 6 bases from V and 0 bases from J, with 12 bases between.

The chain is built from TRBV7-2 and TRBJ2-3; possible D gene TRBD1, 5 bases. The germline V gene has CDR1 SGHTA and CDR2 FQGNSA. The CDR3 runs to 15 residues. The V and J ends lost 8 bases and 7 bases respectively, with 22 bases between them. CDR3 residues: CASSSNGRGLNTQYF. Written as DNA, the CDR3 is TGTGCCAGCTCCTCCAATGGAAGGGGATTGAATACGCAGTATTTT.

J is TRBJ2-1 and V is TRBV11-1; D ambiguous. V lost 2 bases, J lost 1 base, and 9 bases lay in between. Germline CDR1 and CDR2: SGHAT and FQDESV (reference sequence). This CDR3 is 15 amino acids long. CDR3 nucleotides: TGTGCCAGCAGCTTAAATTCATTGTCCTACAATGAGCAGTTCTTC. This translates into CASSLNSLSYNEQFF. The variable domain in full, with the rest retrieved from reference TRBV11-1 and TRBJ2-1, is EAEVAQSPRYKITEKSQAVAFWCDPISGHATLYWYRQILGQGPELLVQFQDESVVDDSQLPKDRFSAERLKGVDSTLKIQPAELGDSAMYLCASSLNSLSYNEQFFGPGTRLTVL.

The chain combines TRBV10-3 with TRBJ2-7; the match to TRBD2 covers 8 bases. The CDR3 totals 12 residues. The germline V gene has CDR1 ENHRY and CDR2 SYGVKD. Unmatched junction bases numbered 4, after V lost 7 bases and J lost 5 bases. CDR3 sequence: CAINGRDDEQYF. DNA for the CDR3: TGTGCCATCAACGGGAGGGACGACGAGCAGTACTTC.

The chain recombines TRBV2 with TRBJ1-2; the D is unclear. The V end was cut by 6 bases, the J end by 5 bases, with 7 bases between. Germline CDR1 SNHLY, CDR2 FYNNEI. This CDR3 has 11 amino acids. CDR3 protein: CASSPIYGYTF. In DNA, the CDR3 is TGTGCCAGCAGCCCAATTTATGGCTACACCTTC.

This sequence joins TRBV7-3 and TRBJ2-1; 8 nucleotides align to TRBD2. There are 15 residues in the CDR3. Trimming cost V 1 base and J 8 bases; bases outside gene matches: 7. Germline CDR1 and CDR2: SGHTA and FQGTGA. CDR3 coding DNA: TGTGCCAGCAGCTTAAGGGGGACTAGTGACTATGAGCAGTTCTTC. It encodes CASSLRGTSDYEQFF.